One sample yielded the 2 T cell receptor beta chains listed below, sequenced in a study of shared clonotypes between healthy human individuals. The table came from immunoSEQ multiplex PCR; TCRdb's copy has only in-frame clones and leaves some out. Among 2 million or so clones listed, about 95% were seen once. Sample: naive CD4+ T cells sorted from blood. Subset indicated: CD45RA+ positively selected. The receptors derive from a young man in good health.

This chain connects TRBV6-1 to TRBJ1-5, with D perhaps matching TRBD1 (5 bases). The CDR3 has 16 amino acids. The V end lost 4 bases, the J end lost 0 bases, and 13 bases lay between the germline ends. The V gene's germline CDR1 is MNHNS and CDR2 SASEGT. CDR3 loop: CASSVGTINSNQPQHF. DNA of the CDR3: TGTGCCAGCAGTGTCGGGACGATAAATAGCAATCAGCCCCAGCATTTT.

This clone has just one count. The chain carries TRBV5-5 and TRBJ1-5; D remains ambiguous. CDR1 is SGHKS and CDR2 is YYEKEE in the germline V gene (reference sequence). The CDR3 contains 17 residues. Trimming stripped 0 bases from V and 2 bases from J, with 15 bases between. CDR3 amino acids: CASSLGFRTRGNQPQHF. In DNA form, the CDR3 reads TGTGCCAGCAGCTTGGGTTTTAGGACCCGGGGCAATCAGCCCCAGCATTTT. Drawing the rest from reference TRBV5-5 and TRBJ1-5, the complete variable domain is DAGVTQSPTHLIKTRGQQVTLRCSPISGHKSVSWYQQVLGQGPQFIFQYYEKEERGRGNFPDRFSARQFPNYSSELNVNALLLGDSALYLCASSLGFRTRGNQPQHFGDGTRLSIL.